The 14 T cell receptor beta chains reported below all come from one sample, sequenced in a study of cytomegalovirus exposure and HLA in healthy donors. A multiplex PCR was run with 60 Vbeta primers and 13 Jbeta primers. Using immunoSEQ multiplex PCR, the repertoire was profiled, and TCRdb retains in-frame clones only, with some absent. The data hold 180,000 or so clones, with just over 75% observed a single time. Sequenced input: PBMCs. Receptor source: a young man in good health and CMV-seronegative.

The chain recombines TRBV2 with TRBJ2-1; 9 nucleotides agree with TRBD1. The CDR3 sequence is 16 residues long. Germline trimming cut 7 bases from V and 6 bases from J; bases unmatched to any gene: 13. Germline CDR1 is SNHLY and CDR2 is FYNNEI. The CDR3 DNA sequence: TGTGCCAGCACAGACAGGTGGGGACAGGGTGCCAATGAGCAGTTCTTC. Its translation: CASTDRWGQGANEQFF.

The rearrangement joins TRBV27 to TRBJ2-7; possibly TRBD2 for D (5 bases). Trimming shortened V by 2 bases and J by 1 base, and 6 bases separated the two germline ends. The length of the CDR3 is 13 residues. CDR1 MNHEY and CDR2 SMNVEV come from the germline V gene (reference sequence). CDR3 region: CASSLAGSYEQYF. The CDR3, as DNA: TGTGCCAGCAGTTTAGCGGGTTCCTACGAGCAGTACTTC.

This CDR3 is CASSNKQGLTQDTQYF. The CDR3 bases are TGTGCCAGCAGCAACAAACAGGGACTAACGCAAGATACGCAGTATTTT. The rearrangement joins TRBV21-1 to TRBJ2-3; the table's D call TRBD2 went unverified against the DNA. TRBV21-1 is marked as a pseudogene. The CDR3 is 16 residues long.

The gene calls are TRBV7-3 and TRBJ2-5, with TRBD1 matching over 12 bases. CDR1 is SGHTA, CDR2 FQGTGA, per germline. The V gene end was trimmed by 2 bases and the J gene end by 2 bases; junction bases not matched to a gene: 12. The CDR3 runs to 19 residues. The CDR3 nucleotides are TGTGCCAGCAGCTTAGTGGGACAGGGGGCGCCGGGGGGACAAGAGACCCAGTACTTC. Its translation: CASSLVGQGAPGGQETQYF. The entire variable domain, with the rest obtained from reference TRBV7-3 and TRBJ2-5, is as follows: GAGVSQTPSNKVTEKGKYVELRCDPISGHTALYWYRQSLGQGPEFLIYFQGTGAADDSGLPNDRFFAVRPEGSVSTLKIQRTERGDSAVYLCASSLVGQGAPGGQETQYFGPGTRLLVL.

This clone is a singleton in its sample. The chain joins TRBV4-1 to TRBJ1-2; D might be TRBD1 (5 bases). CDR1 is MGHRA and CDR2 is YSYEKL in the germline V gene. The CDR3 loop spans 17 amino acids. V was pared by 0 bases and J by 4 bases, with 18 bases between. The CDR3 region is CASSQDRGDAGTYGYTF. The CDR3 nucleotides are TGCGCCAGCAGCCAAGATCGGGGGGACGCAGGCACCTATGGCTACACCTTC.

V is TRBV4-3 and J is TRBJ1-2, with D possibly being TRBD1 (5 bases). Germline CDR1 and CDR2: LGHNA and YSLEER. Trimming took 0 bases from V and 3 from J, leaving 14 bases between them. The CDR3 totals 16 residues. CDR3 loop: CASSQEVRAGDYGYTF. The CDR3 DNA sequence: TGCGCCAGCAGCCAAGAGGTCAGGGCGGGGGACTATGGCTACACCTTC.

A note on this clone: The same CDR3 is also encoded by other DNA sequences in this sample. This chain uses TRBV29-1 with TRBJ1-2; D unclear. Germline CDR1 reads SQVTM; CDR2 reads ANQGSEA. The CDR3 has 12 residues. Trimming took off 1 base at V and 4 bases at J, with 7 bases between the two ends. CDR3 in DNA: TGCAGCGTTGAAGTGACGGGCTATGGCTACACCTTC. Its protein product is CSVEVTGYGYTF.

The V and J genes are TRBV5-8 and TRBJ1-2, with D unclear. Per germline, CDR1 SGHTS and CDR2 YDEGEE. Trimming pared 2 bases from V and 8 bases from J, leaving 13 bases between. The CDR3 sequence is 13 residues long. CDR3 in DNA: TGTGCCAGCAGCTTTGCCAGGACTGGGGGCTACACCTTC. Its translation: CASSFARTGGYTF. The variable domain in full, completed from reference TRBV5-8 and TRBJ1-2, reads EAGVTQSPTHLIKTRGQQATLRCSPISGHTSVYWYQQALGLGLQFLLWYDEGEERNRGNFPPRFSGRQFPNYSSELNVNALELEDSALYLCASSFARTGGYTFGSGTRLTVV.

The chain recombines TRBV9 with TRBJ2-3; 14 bases are a match to TRBD2. CDR3 size: 18 residues. CDR1 and CDR2 from the germline V gene are SGDLS and YYNGEE. V was pared by 3 bases and J by 1 base, with 7 bases of the junction left unmatched. In nucleotides, the CDR3 is TGTGCCAGCAGCGGCCGACTAGCGGGGGGGGCACGCACAGATACGCAGTATTTT. Translated: CASSGRLAGGARTDTQYF.

V usage is TRBV4-2 and J usage is TRBJ1-1; no reliable D call. There are 17 residues in the CDR3. From germline, CDR1 is LGHNA and CDR2 YNFKEQ. With 2 bases removed from V and 7 bases from J, the gap between germline ends came to 23 bases. CDR3 nucleotide sequence: TGTGCCAGCAGCCAACAACGAAGAGGGAGGGCCGCCCGTGAAGCTTTCTTT. This gives the protein CASSQQRRGRAAREAFF.

This chain joins TRBV11-2 and TRBJ2-3; D gene ambiguous. V shed 5 bases and J shed 2 bases, with 14 bases lying between them. The CDR3 covers 15 residues. CDR1 SGHAT and CDR2 FQNNGV come from the germline V gene. The CDR3 loop reads CASSPFGESTDTQYF. The CDR3 nucleotides are TGTGCCAGCAGCCCCTTTGGAGAGTCCACAGATACGCAGTATTTT.

This chain connects TRBV30 to TRBJ2-7; 8 positions agree with TRBD2. Germline V gives CDR1 GTSNPN, CDR2 SVGIG (reference sequence). The length of the CDR3 is 12 residues. Unmatched junction bases numbered 5, after V lost 3 bases and J lost 7 bases. The CDR3 loop is CAWSQTSVEQYF. CDR3 sequence (DNA): TGTGCCTGGAGCCAGACTAGCGTTGAGCAGTACTTC.

This chain links TRBV18 with TRBJ1-4, with D hard to call. The germline gives CDR1 KGHSH, CDR2 LQKENI. The CDR3 is made up of 16 amino acids. V lost 3 bases, J lost 0 bases, and 11 bases lay in between. CDR3 in DNA: TGTGCCAGCTCACCTTCTTCCGTATCAACTAATGAAAAACTGTTTTTT. It yields the protein CASSPSSVSTNEKLFF.

The gene calls are TRBV10-3 and TRBJ1-5, with TRBD1 identical over 8 bases. Germline assignment: CDR1 ENHRY and CDR2 SYGVKD. There are 13 residues in the CDR3. Trimming removed 3 bases from V and 6 bases from J; junction bases left unmatched: 1. CDR3 protein: CAISEQGGQPQHF. As DNA, the CDR3 is TGTGCCATCAGTGAACAGGGGGGTCAGCCCCAGCATTTT.